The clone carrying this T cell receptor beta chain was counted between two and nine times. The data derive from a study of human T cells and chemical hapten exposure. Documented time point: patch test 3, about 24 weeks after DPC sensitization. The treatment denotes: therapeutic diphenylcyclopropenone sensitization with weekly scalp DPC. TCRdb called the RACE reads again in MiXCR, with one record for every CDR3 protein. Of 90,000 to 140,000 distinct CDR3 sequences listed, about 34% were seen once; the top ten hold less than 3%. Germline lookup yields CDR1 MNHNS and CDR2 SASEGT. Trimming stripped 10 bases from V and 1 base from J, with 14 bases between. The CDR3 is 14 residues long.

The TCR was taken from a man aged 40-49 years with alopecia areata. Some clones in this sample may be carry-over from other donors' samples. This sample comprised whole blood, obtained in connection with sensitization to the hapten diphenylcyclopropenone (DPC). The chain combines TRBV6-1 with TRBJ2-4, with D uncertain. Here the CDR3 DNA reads TGTGCCATGACCCCGGAAACCGCCAAAAACATTCAGTACTTC. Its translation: CAMTPETAKNIQYF.